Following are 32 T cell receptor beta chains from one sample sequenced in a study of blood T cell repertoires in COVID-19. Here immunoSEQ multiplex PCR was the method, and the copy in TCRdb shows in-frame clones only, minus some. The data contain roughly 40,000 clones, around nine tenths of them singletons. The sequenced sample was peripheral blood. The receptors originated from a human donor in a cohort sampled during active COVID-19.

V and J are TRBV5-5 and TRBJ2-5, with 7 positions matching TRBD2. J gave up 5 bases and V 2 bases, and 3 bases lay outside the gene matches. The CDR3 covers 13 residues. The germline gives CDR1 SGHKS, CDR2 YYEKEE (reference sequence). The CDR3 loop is CASSLAGKETQYF. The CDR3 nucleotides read TGTGCCAGCAGCTTAGCGGGGAAGGAGACCCAGTACTTC.

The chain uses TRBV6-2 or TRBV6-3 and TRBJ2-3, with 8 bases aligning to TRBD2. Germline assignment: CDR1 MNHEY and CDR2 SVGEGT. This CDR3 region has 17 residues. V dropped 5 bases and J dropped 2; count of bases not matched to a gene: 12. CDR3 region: CASSPRSLAAYTDTQYF. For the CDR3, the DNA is TGTGCCAGCAGTCCGCGATCACTAGCGGCCTACACAGATACGCAGTATTTT.

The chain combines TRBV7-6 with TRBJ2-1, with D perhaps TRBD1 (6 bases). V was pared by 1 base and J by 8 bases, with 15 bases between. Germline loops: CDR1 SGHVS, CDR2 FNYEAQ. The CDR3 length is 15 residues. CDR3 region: CASSLGQGPSYEQFF. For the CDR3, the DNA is TGTGCCAGCAGCTTAGGGCAGGGGCCCTCCTATGAGCAGTTCTTC.

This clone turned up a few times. The CDR3 protein is CASSLSGQGRETQYF. The CDR3 DNA reads TGTGCCAGCAGCTTATCAGGGCAGGGTAGGGAGACCCAGTACTTC. The chain has TRBV7-9 and TRBJ2-5; a weak D match, TRBD1 (5 bases). V was clipped by 2 bases and J by 5 bases, with 15 bases between them. The CDR3 has 15 amino acids. Germline lookup yields CDR1 SEHNR and CDR2 FQNEAQ (reference sequence).

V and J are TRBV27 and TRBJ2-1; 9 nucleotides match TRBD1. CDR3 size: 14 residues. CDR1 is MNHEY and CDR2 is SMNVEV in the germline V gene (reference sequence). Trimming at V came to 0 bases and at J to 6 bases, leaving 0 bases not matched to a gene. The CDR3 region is CASSLSTGGNEQFF. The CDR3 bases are TGTGCCAGCAGTTTATCGACAGGGGGCAATGAGCAGTTCTTC.

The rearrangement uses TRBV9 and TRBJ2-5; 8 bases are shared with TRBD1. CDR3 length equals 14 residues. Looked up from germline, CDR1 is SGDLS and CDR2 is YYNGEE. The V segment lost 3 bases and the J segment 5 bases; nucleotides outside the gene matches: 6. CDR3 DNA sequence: TGTGCCAGCAGCGCCGACAGGGGTCGGGAGACCCAGTACTTC. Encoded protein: CASSADRGRETQYF.

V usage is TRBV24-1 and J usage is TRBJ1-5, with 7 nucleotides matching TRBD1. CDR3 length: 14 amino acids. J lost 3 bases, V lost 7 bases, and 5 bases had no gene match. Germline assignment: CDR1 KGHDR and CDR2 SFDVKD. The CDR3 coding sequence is TGTGCCACCAGCCAGACAGGGCTCAATCAGCCCCAGCATTTT. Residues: CATSQTGLNQPQHF.

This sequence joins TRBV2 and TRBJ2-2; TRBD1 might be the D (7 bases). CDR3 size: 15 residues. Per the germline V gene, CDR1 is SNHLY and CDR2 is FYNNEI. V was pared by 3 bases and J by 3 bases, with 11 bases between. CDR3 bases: TGTGCCAGCAGTGATGACAGGGAGGACACCGGGGAGCTGTTTTTT. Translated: CASSDDREDTGELFF. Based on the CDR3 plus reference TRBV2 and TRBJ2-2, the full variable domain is EPEVTQTPSHQVTQMGQEVILRCVPISNHLYFYWYRQILGQKVEFLVSFYNNEISEKSEIFDDQFSVERPDGSNFTLKIRSTKLEDSAMYFCASSDDREDTGELFFGEGSRLTVL.

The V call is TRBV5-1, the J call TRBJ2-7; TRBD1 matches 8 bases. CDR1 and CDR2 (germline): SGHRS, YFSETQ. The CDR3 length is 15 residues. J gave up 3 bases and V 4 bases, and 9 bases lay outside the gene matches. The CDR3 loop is CASSPTGVGFYEQYF. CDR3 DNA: TGCGCCAGCAGCCCGACAGGGGTGGGGTTCTACGAGCAGTACTTC.

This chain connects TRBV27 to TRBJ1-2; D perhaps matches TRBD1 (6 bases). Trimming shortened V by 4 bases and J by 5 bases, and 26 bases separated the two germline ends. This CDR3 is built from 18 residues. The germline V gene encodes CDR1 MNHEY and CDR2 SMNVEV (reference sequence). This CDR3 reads CASSSFSKGRAGVYGYTF. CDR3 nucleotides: TGTGCCAGCAGTTCATTTAGTAAGGGAAGGGCAGGGGTGTATGGCTACACCTTC.

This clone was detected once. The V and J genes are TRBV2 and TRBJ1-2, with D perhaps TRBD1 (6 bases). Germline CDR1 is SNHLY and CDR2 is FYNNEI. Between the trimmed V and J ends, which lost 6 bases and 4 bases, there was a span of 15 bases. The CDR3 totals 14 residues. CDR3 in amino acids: CASRRGTGRYGYTF. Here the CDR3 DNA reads TGTGCCAGCAGGAGGGGGACCGGCCGCTATGGCTACACCTTC.

As DNA, the CDR3 is TGTGCCATCAGCTCAGGGGGCGCCAAAGCTTTCTTT. It is translated as CAISSGGAKAFF. J is TRBJ1-1 and V is TRBV10-3, with TRBD1 identical over 8 bases. J lost 9 bases, V lost 6 bases, and 6 bases had no gene match. Germline CDR1 ENHRY, CDR2 SYGVKD. The CDR3 sequence is 12 residues long.

The CDR3, as DNA: TGTGCCAGCAGCGAACCGGGACAGGGCTCGAACACTGAAGCTTTCTTT. This sequence encodes CASSEPGQGSNTEAFF. The chain uses TRBV9 and TRBJ1-1, with 9 positions matching TRBD1. This CDR3 has 16 amino acids. Germline loops: CDR1 SGDLS, CDR2 YYNGEE. V gave up 3 bases and J gave up 1 base; unmatched junction bases: 7.

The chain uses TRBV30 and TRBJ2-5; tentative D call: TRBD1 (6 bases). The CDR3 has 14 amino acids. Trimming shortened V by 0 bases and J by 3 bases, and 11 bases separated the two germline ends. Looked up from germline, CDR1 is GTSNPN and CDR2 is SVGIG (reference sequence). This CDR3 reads CAWSVGQWKETQYF. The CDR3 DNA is TGTGCCTGGAGTGTAGGACAGTGGAAAGAGACCCAGTACTTC.

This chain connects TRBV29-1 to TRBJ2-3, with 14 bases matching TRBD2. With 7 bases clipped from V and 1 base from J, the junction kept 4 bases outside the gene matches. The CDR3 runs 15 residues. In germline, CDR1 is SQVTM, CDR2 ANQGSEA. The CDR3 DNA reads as TGCAGCGGCGGACTAGCGGGGGGCGGCACAGATACGCAGTATTTT. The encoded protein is CSGGLAGGGTDTQYF.

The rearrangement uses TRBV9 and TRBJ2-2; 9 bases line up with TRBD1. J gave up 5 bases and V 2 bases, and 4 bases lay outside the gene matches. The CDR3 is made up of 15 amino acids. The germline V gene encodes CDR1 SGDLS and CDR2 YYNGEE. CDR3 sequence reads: CASSVGQGRTGELFF. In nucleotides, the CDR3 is TGTGCCAGCAGCGTGGGACAGGGAAGGACCGGGGAGCTGTTTTTT.

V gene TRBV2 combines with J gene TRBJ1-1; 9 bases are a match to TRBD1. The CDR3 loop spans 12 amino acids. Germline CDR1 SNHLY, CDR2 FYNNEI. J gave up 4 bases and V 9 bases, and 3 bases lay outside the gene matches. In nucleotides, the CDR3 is TGTGCCAGGACGACAGGGGGCACTGAAGCTTTCTTT. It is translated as CARTTGGTEAFF. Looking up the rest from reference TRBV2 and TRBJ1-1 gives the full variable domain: EPEVTQTPSHQVTQMGQEVILRCVPISNHLYFYWYRQILGQKVEFLVSFYNNEISEKSEIFDDQFSVERPDGSNFTLKIRSTKLEDSAMYFCARTTGGTEAFFGQGTRLTVV.

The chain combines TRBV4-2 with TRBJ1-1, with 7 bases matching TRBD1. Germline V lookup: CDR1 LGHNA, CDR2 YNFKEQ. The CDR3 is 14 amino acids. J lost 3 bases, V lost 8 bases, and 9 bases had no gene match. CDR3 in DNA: TGTGCCAGCGAAGGACAGGAGCGGGACACTGAAGCTTTCTTT. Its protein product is CASEGQERDTEAFF.

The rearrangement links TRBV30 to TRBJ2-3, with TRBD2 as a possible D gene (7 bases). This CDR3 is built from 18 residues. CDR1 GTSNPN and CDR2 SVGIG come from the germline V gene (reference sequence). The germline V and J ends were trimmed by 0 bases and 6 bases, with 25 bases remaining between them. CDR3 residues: CAWSVRRTAGGPPDTQYF. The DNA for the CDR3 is TGTGCCTGGAGTGTAAGGCGGACGGCCGGGGGGCCGCCCGATACGCAGTATTTT. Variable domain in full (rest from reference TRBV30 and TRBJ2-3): SQTIHQWPATLVQPVGSPLSLECTVEGTSNPNLYWYRQAAGRGLQLLFYSVGIGQISSEVPQNLSASRPQDRQFILSSKKLLLSDSGFYLCAWSVRRTAGGPPDTQYFGPGTRLTVL.

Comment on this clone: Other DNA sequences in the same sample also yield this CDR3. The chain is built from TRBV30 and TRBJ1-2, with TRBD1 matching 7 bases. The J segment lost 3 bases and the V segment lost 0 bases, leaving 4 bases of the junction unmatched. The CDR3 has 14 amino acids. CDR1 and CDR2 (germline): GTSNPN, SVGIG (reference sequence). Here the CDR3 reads CAWSVRQGDYGYTF. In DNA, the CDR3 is TGTGCCTGGAGTGTAAGGCAGGGGGACTATGGCTACACCTTC.

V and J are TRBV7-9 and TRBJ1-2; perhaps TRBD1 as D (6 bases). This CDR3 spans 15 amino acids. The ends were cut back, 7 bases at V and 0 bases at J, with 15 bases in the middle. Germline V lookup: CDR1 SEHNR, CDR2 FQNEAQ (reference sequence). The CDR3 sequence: CASTLRTASNYGYTF. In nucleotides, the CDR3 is TGTGCCAGCACCCTACGGACAGCCTCTAACTATGGCTACACCTTC.

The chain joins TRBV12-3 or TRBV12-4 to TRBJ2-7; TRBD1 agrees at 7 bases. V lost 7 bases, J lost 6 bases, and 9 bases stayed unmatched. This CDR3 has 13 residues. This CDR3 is CASKRQGIGEQYF. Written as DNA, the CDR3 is TGTGCCAGCAAGCGACAGGGTATAGGCGAGCAGTACTTC.

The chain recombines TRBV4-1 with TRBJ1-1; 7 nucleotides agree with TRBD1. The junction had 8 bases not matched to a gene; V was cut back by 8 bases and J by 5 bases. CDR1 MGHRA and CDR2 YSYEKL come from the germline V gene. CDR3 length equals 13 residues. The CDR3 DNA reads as TGCGCCAGCTCCGAGGGGGCTGGGACTGAAGCTTTCTTT. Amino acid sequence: CASSEGAGTEAFF.

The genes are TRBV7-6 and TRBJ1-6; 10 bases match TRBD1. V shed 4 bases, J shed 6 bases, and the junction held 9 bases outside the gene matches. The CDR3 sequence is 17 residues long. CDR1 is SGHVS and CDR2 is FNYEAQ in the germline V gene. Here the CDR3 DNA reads TGTGCCAGCAGCTCAGTGACAGGGGGCCGATCTAATTCACCCCTCCACTTT. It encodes CASSSVTGGRSNSPLHF.

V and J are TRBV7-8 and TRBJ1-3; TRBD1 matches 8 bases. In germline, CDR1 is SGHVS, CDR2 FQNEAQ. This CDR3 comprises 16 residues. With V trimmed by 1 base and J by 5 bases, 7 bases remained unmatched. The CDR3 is CASSLVGQGSRNTIYF. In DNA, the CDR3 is TGTGCCAGCAGCTTAGTTGGACAGGGATCTAGAAACACCATATATTTT.

As DNA, the CDR3 is TGTGCCTACGGGACAGGTGGGAGCTCCTATAATTCACCCCTCCACTTT. It yields the protein CAYGTGGSSYNSPLHF. This chain joins TRBV30 and TRBJ1-6; 8 bases fit TRBD1. The germline gives CDR1 GTSNPN, CDR2 SVGIG (reference sequence). The CDR3 runs 16 residues. Germline trimming cut 7 bases from V and 0 bases from J; bases unmatched to any gene: 8.

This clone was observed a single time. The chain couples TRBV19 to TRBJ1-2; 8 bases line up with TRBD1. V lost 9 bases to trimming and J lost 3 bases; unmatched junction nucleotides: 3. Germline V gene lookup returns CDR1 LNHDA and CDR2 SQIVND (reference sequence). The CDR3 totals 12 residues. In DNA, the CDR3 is TGTGCCAGCACGGACAGGGACTATGGCTACACCTTC. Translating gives CASTDRDYGYTF.

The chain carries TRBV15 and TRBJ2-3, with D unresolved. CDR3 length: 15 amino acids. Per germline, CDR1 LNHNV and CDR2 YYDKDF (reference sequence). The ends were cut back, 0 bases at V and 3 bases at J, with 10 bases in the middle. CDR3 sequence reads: CATSRDNVPTDTQYF. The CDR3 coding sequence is TGTGCCACCAGCAGAGATAATGTTCCGACAGATACGCAGTATTTT.

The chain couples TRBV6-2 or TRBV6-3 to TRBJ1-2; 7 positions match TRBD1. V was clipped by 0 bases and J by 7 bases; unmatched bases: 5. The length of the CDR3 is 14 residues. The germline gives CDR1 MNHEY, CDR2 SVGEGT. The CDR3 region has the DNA TGTGCCAGCAGTTACTCGGGCAGGGGGAGTGGCTACACCTTC. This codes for CASSYSGRGSGYTF.

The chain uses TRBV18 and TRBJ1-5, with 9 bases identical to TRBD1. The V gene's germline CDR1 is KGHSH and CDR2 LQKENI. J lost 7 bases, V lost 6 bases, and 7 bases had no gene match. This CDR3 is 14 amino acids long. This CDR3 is CASSPRQGEQPQHF. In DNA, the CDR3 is TGTGCCAGCTCCCCCAGACAGGGGGAACAGCCCCAGCATTTT.

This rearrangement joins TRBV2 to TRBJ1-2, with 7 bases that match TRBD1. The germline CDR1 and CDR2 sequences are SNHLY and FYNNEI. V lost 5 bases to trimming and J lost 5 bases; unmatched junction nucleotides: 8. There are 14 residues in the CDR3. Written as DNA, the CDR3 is TGTGCCAGCAGTCTCGACAGGGTACAGTATGGCTACACCTTC. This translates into CASSLDRVQYGYTF.

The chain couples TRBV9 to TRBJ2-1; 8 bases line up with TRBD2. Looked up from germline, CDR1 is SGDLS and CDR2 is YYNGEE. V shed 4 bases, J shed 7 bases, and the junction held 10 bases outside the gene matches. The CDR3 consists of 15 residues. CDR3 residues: CASSPRGAEGNEQFF. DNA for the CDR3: TGTGCCAGCAGCCCGCGGGGGGCCGAGGGGAATGAGCAGTTCTTC.